The TCR beta chain under discussion was sequenced for a study of blood T cell repertoires in COVID-19. Study as a whole: COVID-19 samples collected from the United States, Italy and Spain covered acute and convalescent phases. Sample material is recorded as cDNA or gDNA derived from T cells, B-cell-depleted T cells, or PBMCs.

As originally analysed: How many nucleated cells were present was estimated from reference gene primer amplification. Assay: immunoSEQ multiplex PCR; the TCRdb copy retains only in-frame clones and omits some. V and J calls and clone size follow that table, whereas D and trimming were derived from the DNA. The data hold some 190,000 clones, with 81% observed a single time. Enrolled during active infection, Seattle patients were then followed longitudinally. This receptor was identified in a woman aged 40-49 years with COVID-19, enrolled during active disease. Sequenced material: peripheral blood.

In DNA form, the CDR3 reads TGTGCCAGTAGGGACAGGGGATCTTCGGAGACCCAGTACTTC. Residues: CASRDRGSSETQYF. This rearrangement joins TRBV19 to TRBJ2-5; 9 bases match TRBD1. V was clipped by 6 bases and J by 5 bases; unmatched bases: 7. The CDR3 runs to 14 residues. Germline CDR1 is LNHDA and CDR2 is SQIVND (reference sequence).